The clone carrying this T cell receptor beta chain counts as medium-sized by frequency. This sample is part of a study of T cells in severe cutaneous drug reactions. This CDR3 spans 15 amino acids. Germline V lookup: CDR1 MNHEY, CDR2 SVGAGI. TCR subtype-specific primers in iRepertoire multiplex PCR prepared libraries for bulk and single-cell sequencing. For each CDR3 protein, TCRdb gives one entry from its re-call of the multiplex PCR reads, without DNA. The sample has just over 20,000 distinct CDR3 sequences. Sequenced patients had Stevens-Johnson syndrome or toxic epidermal necrolysis caused by carbamazepine.

The chain has TRBV6-5 and TRBJ1-2; with no DNA, the TCRdb D assignment of TRBD1 cannot be verified. The material sequenced was PBMCs. The receptor was isolated from a human donor with toxic epidermal necrolysis, a severe cutaneous drug reaction. The CDR3 loop reads CASIPLPGGDYGYTF.